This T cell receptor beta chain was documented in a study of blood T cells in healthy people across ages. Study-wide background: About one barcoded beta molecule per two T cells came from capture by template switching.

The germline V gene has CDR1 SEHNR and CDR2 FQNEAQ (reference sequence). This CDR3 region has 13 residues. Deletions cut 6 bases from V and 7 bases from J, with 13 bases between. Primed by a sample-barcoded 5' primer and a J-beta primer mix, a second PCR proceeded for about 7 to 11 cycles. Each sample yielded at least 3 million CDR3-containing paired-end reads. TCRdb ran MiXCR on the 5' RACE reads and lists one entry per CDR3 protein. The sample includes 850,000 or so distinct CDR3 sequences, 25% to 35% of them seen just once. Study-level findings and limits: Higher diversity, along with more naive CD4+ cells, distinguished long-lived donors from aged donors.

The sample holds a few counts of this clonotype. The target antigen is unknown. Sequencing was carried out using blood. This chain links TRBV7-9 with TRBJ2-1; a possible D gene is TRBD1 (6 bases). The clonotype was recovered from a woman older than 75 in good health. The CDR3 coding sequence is TGTGCCAGCAGTCGGGACACCAAAAATGAGCAGTTCTTC. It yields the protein CASSRDTKNEQFF. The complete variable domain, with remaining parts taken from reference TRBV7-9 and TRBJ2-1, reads DTGVSQNPRHKITKRGQNVTFRCDPISEHNRLYWYRQTLGQGPEFLTYFQNEAQLEKSRLLSDRFSAERPKGSFSTLEIQRTEQGDSAMYLCASSRDTKNEQFFGPGTRLTVL.